The next 13 T cell receptor beta chains were all read from a single sample in a study of T cell responses to AZD1222 COVID-19 vaccine. Assay: immunoSEQ multiplex PCR; the TCRdb copy retains only in-frame clones and omits some. This sample has more than 90,000 clones, with around 83% found just once. Here the sequenced sample was peripheral blood, taken 28 days after the second AZD1222 dose. The origin of the receptors is an adult who received the AZD1222 COVID-19 vaccine.

This clone was detected once. The chain links TRBV7-9 to TRBJ2-5; 10 nucleotides match TRBD2. Trimming cost V 5 bases and J 2 bases; bases outside gene matches: 5. The CDR3 extends over 15 amino acids. Germline V CDR1 and CDR2: SEHNR, FQNEAQ (reference sequence). CDR3 residues: CASSLLAGIQETQYF. The CDR3 DNA reads as TGTGCCAGCAGCCTACTAGCGGGAATTCAAGAGACCCAGTACTTC.

The V call is TRBV19, the J call TRBJ1-1; no clear D gene. CDR1 and CDR2 (germline): LNHDA, SQIVND (reference sequence). V dropped 6 bases and J dropped 1 base, with 12 bases sitting between them. The CDR3 runs to 14 residues. CDR3 bases: TGTGCCAGTAGAGGCAGGCCCCCGAACACTGAAGCTTTCTTT. Translation: CASRGRPPNTEAFF.

The rearrangement links TRBV27 to TRBJ1-6; 7 bases match TRBD1. V lost 4 bases, J lost 7 bases, and 7 bases stayed unmatched. Germline CDR1 MNHEY, CDR2 SMNVEV (reference sequence). This CDR3 is 15 amino acids long. The CDR3 bases are TGTGCCAGCAGTTCGACAGGGATCAGGAATTCACCCCTCCACTTT. It encodes CASSSTGIRNSPLHF.

This rearrangement joins TRBV14 to TRBJ1-2, with TRBD1 as a possible D gene (5 bases). Germline CDR1 SGHDN, CDR2 FVKESK. This CDR3 is built from 15 residues. The ends were cut back, 1 base at V and 5 bases at J, with 14 bases in the middle. The CDR3 coding sequence is TGTGCCAGCAGCCAAGTATCCAGGGCTGATTATGGCTACACCTTC. This gives the protein CASSQVSRADYGYTF.

The V gene is TRBV9, the J gene TRBJ2-3; TRBD2 aligns across 9 bases. V lost 4 bases, J lost 2 bases, and 5 bases stayed unmatched. The CDR3 length is 15 residues. CDR1 and CDR2 (germline): SGDLS, YYNGEE. In nucleotides, the CDR3 is TGTGCCAGCAGCCCCCGGACTAGCGTCACAGATACGCAGTATTTT. It specifies CASSPRTSVTDTQYF.

In this sample, this clone turned up once. The J gene is TRBJ1-5, the V gene TRBV27; a weak D match, TRBD1 (5 bases). The CDR3 spans 15 residues. Trimming stripped 0 bases from V and 3 bases from J, with 9 bases between. CDR1 and CDR2 from the germline V gene are MNHEY and SMNVEV (reference sequence). The CDR3 protein is CASSLSGELNQPQHF. The DNA of the CDR3 is TGTGCCAGCAGTTTATCAGGGGAACTCAATCAGCCCCAGCATTTT.

The chain joins TRBV7-9 to TRBJ2-3, with TRBD1 matching over 9 bases. With V trimmed by 5 bases and J by 5 bases, 8 bases remained unmatched. The germline V gene has CDR1 SEHNR and CDR2 FQNEAQ (reference sequence). The CDR3 is 15 residues long. The CDR3 sequence: CASSLRTGAGDTQYF. Here the CDR3 DNA reads TGTGCCAGCAGCCTTCGGACAGGGGCTGGAGATACGCAGTATTTT.

The chain has TRBV9 and TRBJ2-7; TRBD1 matches at 9 bases. This CDR3 comprises 16 residues. The J segment lost 1 base and the V segment lost 4 bases, leaving 9 bases of the junction unmatched. Germline V gives CDR1 SGDLS, CDR2 YYNGEE. The CDR3 sequence is CASSPRGQGGSYEQYF. As DNA, the CDR3 is TGTGCCAGCAGCCCTCGGGGACAGGGTGGGTCCTACGAGCAGTACTTC. The full variable domain, its missing parts supplied by reference TRBV9 and TRBJ2-7, is DSGVTQTPKHLITATGQRVTLRCSPRSGDLSVYWYQQSLDQGLQFLIQYYNGEERAKGNILERFSAQQFPDLHSELNLSSLELGDSALYFCASSPRGQGGSYEQYFGPGTRLTVT.

This clone was recorded only once. The chain employs TRBV15 and TRBJ2-3; D remains unclear. V dropped 6 bases and J dropped 2 bases, with 12 bases sitting between them. The V gene's germline CDR1 is LNHNV and CDR2 YYDKDF (reference sequence). The CDR3 has 14 residues. In DNA, the CDR3 is TGTGCCACCAGTTACTCCAGAGACACAGATACGCAGTATTTT. Protein: CATSYSRDTDTQYF.

Here the CDR3 reads CASSLASGRNSYNEQFF. The DNA of the CDR3 is TGCGCCAGCAGCTTGGCTAGCGGGAGGAACTCCTACAATGAGCAGTTCTTC. The J gene is TRBJ2-1, the V gene TRBV5-1, with 11 nucleotides matching TRBD2. CDR3 length equals 17 residues. Trimming at V came to 0 bases and at J to 0 bases, leaving 2 bases not matched to a gene. Germline V lookup: CDR1 SGHRS, CDR2 YFSETQ.

This chain connects TRBV7-9 to TRBJ1-6; D not resolved. V shed 2 bases and J shed 10 bases, with 9 bases lying between them. CDR1 and CDR2 from the germline V gene are SEHNR and FQNEAQ (reference sequence). This CDR3 has 13 amino acids. CDR3 sequence: CASSLWSKSPLHF. The CDR3 DNA reads as TGTGCCAGCAGCTTATGGAGTAAATCACCCCTCCACTTT.

The V and J genes are TRBV4-3 and TRBJ1-6, with D hard to call. This CDR3 region has 14 residues. Germline CDR1 reads LGHNA; CDR2 reads YSLEER. The V gene lost 2 bases and the J gene lost 10 bases, with 12 bases spanning the gap. The CDR3 nucleotides are TGCGCCAGCAGCCAAACCACAGCGGGGTCACCCCTCCACTTT. Amino acids: CASSQTTAGSPLHF.

V gene TRBV7-9 combines with J gene TRBJ2-6; unclear D gene. Germline CDR1 SEHNR, CDR2 FQNEAQ (reference sequence). The CDR3 covers 15 residues. Between the trimmed V and J ends, which lost 2 bases and 0 bases, there was a span of 5 bases. The CDR3, as DNA: TGTGCCAGCAGCTTAACCCTCTCTGGGGCCAACGTCCTGACTTTC. Translating gives CASSLTLSGANVLTF.